The source of this TCR beta chain is a study of PD-L1 blockade in urothelial cancer. Background on the study: Samples of blood were analyzed 3 weeks (second dose) and 6 weeks after treatment start.

TCRdb's copy holds only in-frame clones and misses some; the assay was immunoSEQ multiplex PCR. The sample has fewer than 60,000 clones; around 86% are singletons. Time point described: pretreatment peripheral blood. The germline gives CDR1 MNHEY, CDR2 SVGAGI. The CDR3 has 12 amino acids. V gave up 5 bases and J gave up 10 bases, with 12 bases separating them. This receptor was taken from a man between 65 and 79 years old with urothelial cancer. The source was PBMCs, collected around atezolizumab (anti-PD-L1) treatment. This chain connects TRBV6-5 to TRBJ2-1; no clear D. CDR3 DNA sequence: TGTGCCAGCAGTCTCCCCTCCTCCGAGCAGTTCTTC. It specifies CASSLPSSEQFF.